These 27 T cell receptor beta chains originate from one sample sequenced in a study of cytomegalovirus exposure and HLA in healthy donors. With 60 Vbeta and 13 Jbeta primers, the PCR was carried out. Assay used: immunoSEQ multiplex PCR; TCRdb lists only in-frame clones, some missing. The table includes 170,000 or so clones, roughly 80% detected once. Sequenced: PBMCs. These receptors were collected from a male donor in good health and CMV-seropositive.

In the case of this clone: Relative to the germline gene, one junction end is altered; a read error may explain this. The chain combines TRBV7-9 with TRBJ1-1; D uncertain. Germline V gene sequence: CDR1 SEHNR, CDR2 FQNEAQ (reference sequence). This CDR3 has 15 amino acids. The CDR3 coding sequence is TGTTCCAGCTCCCCGGGCTTGCGGGAAGTCACTGAAGCTTTCTTT. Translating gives CSSSPGLREVTEAFF.

In DNA, the CDR3 is TGTGCCTCGGGACTAGCGGGTTGGAGCTCCTACGAGCAGTACTTC. It encodes CASGLAGWSSYEQYF. The rearrangement links TRBV30 to TRBJ2-7; 12 bases agree with TRBD2. This CDR3 contains 15 residues. Germline V gives CDR1 GTSNPN, CDR2 SVGIG (reference sequence). The V and J ends lost 7 bases and 0 bases, in that order; junction bases with no gene match: 7.

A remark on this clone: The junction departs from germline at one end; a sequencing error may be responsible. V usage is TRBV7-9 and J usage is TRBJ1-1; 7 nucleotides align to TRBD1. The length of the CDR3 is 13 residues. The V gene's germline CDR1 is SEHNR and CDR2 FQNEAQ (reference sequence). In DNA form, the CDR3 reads TGTTCCAGCAGCTTAGCGCGGGACAGTGAAGCTTTCTTT. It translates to CSSSLARDSEAFF. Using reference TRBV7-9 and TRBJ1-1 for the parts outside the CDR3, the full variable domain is DTGVSQNPRHKITKRGQNVTFRCDPISEHNRLYWYRQTLGQGPEFLTYFQNEAQLEKSRLLSDRFSAERPKGSFSTLEIQRTEQGDSAMYLCSSSLARDSEAFFGQGTRLTVV.

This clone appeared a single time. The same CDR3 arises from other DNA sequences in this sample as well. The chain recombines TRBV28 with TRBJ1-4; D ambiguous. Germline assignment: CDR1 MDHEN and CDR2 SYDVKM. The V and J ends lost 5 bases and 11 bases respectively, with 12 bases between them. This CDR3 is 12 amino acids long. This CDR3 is CASSPDGEKLFF. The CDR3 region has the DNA TGTGCCAGCAGTCCGGACGGGGAGAAACTGTTTTTT.

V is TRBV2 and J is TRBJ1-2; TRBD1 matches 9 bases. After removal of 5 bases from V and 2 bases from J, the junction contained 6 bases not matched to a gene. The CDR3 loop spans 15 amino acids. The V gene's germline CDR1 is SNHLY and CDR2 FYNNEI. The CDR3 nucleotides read TGTGCCAGCAGTTGGAGGACAGGGGCGAACTATGGCTACACCTTC. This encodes CASSWRTGANYGYTF. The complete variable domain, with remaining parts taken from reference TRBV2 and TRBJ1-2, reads EPEVTQTPSHQVTQMGQEVILRCVPISNHLYFYWYRQILGQKVEFLVSFYNNEISEKSEIFDDQFSVERPDGSNFTLKIRSTKLEDSAMYFCASSWRTGANYGYTFGSGTRLTVV.

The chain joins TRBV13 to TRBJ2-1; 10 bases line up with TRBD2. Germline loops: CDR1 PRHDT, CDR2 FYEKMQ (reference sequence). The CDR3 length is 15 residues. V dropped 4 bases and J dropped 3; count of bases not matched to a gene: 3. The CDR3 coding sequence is TGTGCCAGCAGCTCGGGACTAGCGATCTACAATGAGCAGTTCTTC. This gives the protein CASSSGLAIYNEQFF.

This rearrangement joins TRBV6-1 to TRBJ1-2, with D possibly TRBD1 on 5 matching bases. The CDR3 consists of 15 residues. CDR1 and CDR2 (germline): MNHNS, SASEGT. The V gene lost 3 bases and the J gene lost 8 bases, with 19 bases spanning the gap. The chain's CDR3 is CASSDRVTASRGYTF. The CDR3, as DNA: TGTGCCAGCAGTGACAGGGTAACGGCGTCGAGGGGCTACACCTTC.

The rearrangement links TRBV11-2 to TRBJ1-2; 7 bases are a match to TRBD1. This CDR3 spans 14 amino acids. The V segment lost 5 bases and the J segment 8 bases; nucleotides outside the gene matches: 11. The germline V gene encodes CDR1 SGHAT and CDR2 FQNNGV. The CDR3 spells CASSPRQGAEGYTF. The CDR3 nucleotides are TGTGCCAGCAGCCCTAGACAGGGAGCGGAAGGCTACACCTTC.

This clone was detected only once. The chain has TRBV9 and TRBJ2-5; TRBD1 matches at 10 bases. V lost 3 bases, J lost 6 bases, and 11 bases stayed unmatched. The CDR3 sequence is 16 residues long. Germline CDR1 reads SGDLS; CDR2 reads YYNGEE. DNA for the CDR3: TGTGCCAGCAGCGGAAGCTTGACAGGGGGCTTTCAGACCCAGTACTTC. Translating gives CASSGSLTGGFQTQYF.

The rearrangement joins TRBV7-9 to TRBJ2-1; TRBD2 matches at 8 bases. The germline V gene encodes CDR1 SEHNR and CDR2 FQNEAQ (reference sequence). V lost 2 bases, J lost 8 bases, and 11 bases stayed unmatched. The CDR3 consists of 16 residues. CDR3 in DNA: TGTGCCAGCAGCTTAAGGCCGCGGGTAGCGGGACATGAGCAGTTCTTC. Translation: CASSLRPRVAGHEQFF.

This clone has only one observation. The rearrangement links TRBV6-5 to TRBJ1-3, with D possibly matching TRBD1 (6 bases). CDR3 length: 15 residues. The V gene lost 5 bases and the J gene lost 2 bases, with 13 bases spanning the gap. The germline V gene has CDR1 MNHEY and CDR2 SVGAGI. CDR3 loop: CASSRGGATGNTIYF. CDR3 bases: TGTGCCAGCAGTCGTGGGGGGGCGACTGGAAACACCATATATTTT.

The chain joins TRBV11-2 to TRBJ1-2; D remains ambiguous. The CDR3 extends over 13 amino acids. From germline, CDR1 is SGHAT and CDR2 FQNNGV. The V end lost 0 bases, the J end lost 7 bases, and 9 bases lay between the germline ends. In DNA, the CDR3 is TGTGCCAGCAGCTTAGATTCCGTGTCTGGCTACACCTTC. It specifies CASSLDSVSGYTF. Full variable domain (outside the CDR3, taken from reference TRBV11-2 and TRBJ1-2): EAGVAQSPRYKIIEKRQSVAFWCNPISGHATLYWYQQILGQGPKLLIQFQNNGVVDDSQLPKDRFSAERLKGVDSTLKIQPAKLEDSAVYLCASSLDSVSGYTFGSGTRLTVV.

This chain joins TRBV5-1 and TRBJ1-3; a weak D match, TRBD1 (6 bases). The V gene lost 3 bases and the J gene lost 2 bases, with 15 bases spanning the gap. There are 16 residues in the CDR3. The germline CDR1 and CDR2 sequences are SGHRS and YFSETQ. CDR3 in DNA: TGCGCCAGCAGCTCCGGCGGGGGGGCGACTGGAAACACCATATATTTT. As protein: CASSSGGGATGNTIYF. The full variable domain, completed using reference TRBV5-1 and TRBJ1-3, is KAGVTQTPRYLIKTRGQQVTLSCSPISGHRSVSWYQQTPGQGLQFLFEYFSETQRNKGNFPGRFSGRQFSNSRSEMNVSTLELGDSALYLCASSSGGGATGNTIYFGEGSWLTVV.

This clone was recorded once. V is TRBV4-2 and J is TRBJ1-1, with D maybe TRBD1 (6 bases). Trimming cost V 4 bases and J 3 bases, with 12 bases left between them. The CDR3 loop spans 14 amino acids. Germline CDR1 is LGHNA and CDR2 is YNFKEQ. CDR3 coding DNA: TGTGCCAGCAGCCGGGGGCAGGTTGACACTGAAGCTTTCTTT. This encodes CASSRGQVDTEAFF.

The chain's CDR3 is CASSGAIYGYTF. The CDR3 nucleotides read TGTGCCAGCAGCGGAGCGATCTATGGCTACACCTTC. This chain joins TRBV6-6 and TRBJ1-2; no definite D call. V was pared by 6 bases and J by 4 bases, with 9 bases between. This CDR3 is built from 12 residues. Germline loops: CDR1 MNHNY, CDR2 SVGAGI (reference sequence).

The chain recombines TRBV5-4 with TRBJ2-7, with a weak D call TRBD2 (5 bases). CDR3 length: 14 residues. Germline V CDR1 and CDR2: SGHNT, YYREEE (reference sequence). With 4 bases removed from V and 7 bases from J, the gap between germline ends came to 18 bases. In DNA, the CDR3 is TGTGCCAGCAGCAACCGGGTCCAGACGGGGGAGCAGTACTTC. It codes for CASSNRVQTGEQYF.

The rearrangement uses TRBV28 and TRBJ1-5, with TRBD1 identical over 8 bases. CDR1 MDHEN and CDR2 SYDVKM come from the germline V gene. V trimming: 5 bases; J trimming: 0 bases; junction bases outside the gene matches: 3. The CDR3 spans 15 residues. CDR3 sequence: CASSPGTGSNQPQHF. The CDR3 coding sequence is TGTGCCAGCAGTCCCGGGACAGGTAGCAATCAGCCCCAGCATTTT.

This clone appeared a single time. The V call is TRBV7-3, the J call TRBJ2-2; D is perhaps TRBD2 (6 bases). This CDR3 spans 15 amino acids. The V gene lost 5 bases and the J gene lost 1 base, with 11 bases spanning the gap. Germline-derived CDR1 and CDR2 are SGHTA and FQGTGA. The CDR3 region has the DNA TGTGCCAGCAGCCTAGCCGGGGGGAACACCGGGGAGCTGTTTTTT. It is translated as CASSLAGGNTGELFF.

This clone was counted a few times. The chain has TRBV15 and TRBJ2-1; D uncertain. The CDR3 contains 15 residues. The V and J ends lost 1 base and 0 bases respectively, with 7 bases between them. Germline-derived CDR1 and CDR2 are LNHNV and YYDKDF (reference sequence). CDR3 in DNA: TGTGCCACCAGCAGAGTTACCAGCTCCTACAATGAGCAGTTCTTC. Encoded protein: CATSRVTSSYNEQFF.

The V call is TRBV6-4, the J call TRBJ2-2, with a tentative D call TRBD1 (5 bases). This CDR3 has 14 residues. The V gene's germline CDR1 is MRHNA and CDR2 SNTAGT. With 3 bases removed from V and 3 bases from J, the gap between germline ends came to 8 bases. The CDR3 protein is CASSEDTHTGELFF. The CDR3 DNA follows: TGTGCCAGCAGTGAGGACACACACACCGGGGAGCTGTTTTTT.

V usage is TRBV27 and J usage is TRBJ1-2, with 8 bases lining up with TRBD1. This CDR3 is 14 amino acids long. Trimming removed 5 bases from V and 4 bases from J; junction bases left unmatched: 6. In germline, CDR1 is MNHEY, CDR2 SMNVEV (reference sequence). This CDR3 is CASSPETGAYGYTF. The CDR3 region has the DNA TGTGCCAGCAGTCCCGAGACAGGGGCCTATGGCTACACCTTC.

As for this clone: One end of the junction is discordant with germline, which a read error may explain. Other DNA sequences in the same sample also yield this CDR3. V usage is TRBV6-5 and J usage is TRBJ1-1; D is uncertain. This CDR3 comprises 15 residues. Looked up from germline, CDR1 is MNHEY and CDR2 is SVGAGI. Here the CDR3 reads CASSYSNRRNTEAFF. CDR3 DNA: TGTGCCAGCAGTTACTCGAACCGGAGGAACACTGAGGCTTTCTTT.

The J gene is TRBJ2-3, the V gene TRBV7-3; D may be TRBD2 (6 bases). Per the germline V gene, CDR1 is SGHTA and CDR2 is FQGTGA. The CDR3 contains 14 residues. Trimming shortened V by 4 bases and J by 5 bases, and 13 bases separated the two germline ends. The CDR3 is CASSSGTARDTQYF. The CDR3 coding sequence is TGTGCCAGCAGCTCCGGGACTGCGCGAGATACGCAGTATTTT.

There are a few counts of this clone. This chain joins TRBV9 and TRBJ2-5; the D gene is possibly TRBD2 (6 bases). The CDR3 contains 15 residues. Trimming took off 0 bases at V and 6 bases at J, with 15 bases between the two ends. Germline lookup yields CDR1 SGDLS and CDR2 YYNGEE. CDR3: CASSVEGLPGQTQYF. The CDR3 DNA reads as TGTGCCAGCAGCGTAGAGGGACTGCCCGGGCAGACCCAGTACTTC.

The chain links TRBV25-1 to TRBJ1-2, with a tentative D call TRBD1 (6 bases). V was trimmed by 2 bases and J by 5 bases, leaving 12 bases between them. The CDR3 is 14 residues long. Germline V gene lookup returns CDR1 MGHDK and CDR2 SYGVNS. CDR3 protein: CASSEGGSYYGYTF. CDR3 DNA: TGTGCCAGCAGTGAAGGGGGCAGTTATTATGGCTACACCTTC.

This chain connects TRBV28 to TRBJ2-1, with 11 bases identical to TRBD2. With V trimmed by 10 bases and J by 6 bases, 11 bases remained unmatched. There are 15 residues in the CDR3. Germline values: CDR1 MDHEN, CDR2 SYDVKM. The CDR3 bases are TGTGCCACCCTAGATCTAGCGGGAGGTCCCAATGAGCAGTTCTTC. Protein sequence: CATLDLAGGPNEQFF.

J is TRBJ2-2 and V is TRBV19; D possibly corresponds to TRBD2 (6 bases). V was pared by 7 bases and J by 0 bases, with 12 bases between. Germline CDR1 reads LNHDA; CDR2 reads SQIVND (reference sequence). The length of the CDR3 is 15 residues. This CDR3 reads CASMTRNPNTGELFF. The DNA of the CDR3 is TGTGCCAGTATGACTAGAAACCCGAACACCGGGGAGCTGTTTTTT.